The 9 T cell receptor beta chains given below trace back to one sample, sequenced in a study of blood T cells in healthy people across ages. A J-beta primer mix and a sample-barcoded 5' primer were used in a second PCR of roughly 6 to 12 cycles. MiXCR, applied by TCRdb to the 5' RACE reads, yields one record per CDR3 protein. Here the sample spans more than 800,000 distinct CDR3 sequences, 25% to 35% being singletons. Sequencing input: blood. The receptor source for this set is a woman older than 75 in good health.

Points on this clonotype: The junction shows a germline mismatch at one end, possibly a read error. This chain uses TRBV3-1 with TRBJ1-3; D might be TRBD1 (6 bases). The CDR3 runs to 14 residues. The germline gives CDR1 LGHDT, CDR2 YNNKEL (reference sequence). The CDR3 bases are TGTGCCAGCAGCCACCGGGACACTGGAAACACCGTATATTTT. This translates into CASSHRDTGNTVYF.

Note on this clonotype: A junction end diverges from the germline sequence, so it may reflect a read error. The gene calls are TRBV20-1 and TRBJ2-3; D tentatively fits TRBD1 or TRBD2 (6 bases each). The germline V gene has CDR1 DFQATT and CDR2 SNEGSKA (reference sequence). This CDR3 comprises 13 residues. CDR3 sequence (DNA): TGCAGTGCTAGTTCCGGGGGCCCAGATACGCGGTATTTT. Its translation: CSASSGGPDTRYF.

This clonotype was seen only a few times. A much more abundant neighbour one base away suggests this may be a read error. This chain's CDR3 is CAGSLLGTGLRDTQYF. DNA of the CDR3: TGTGCCGGCAGCTTATTAGGGACAGGGCTGAGAGATACGCAGTATTTT. V usage is TRBV7-2 and J usage is TRBJ2-3; TRBD1 aligns across 9 bases. The CDR3 contains 16 residues. Per the germline V gene, CDR1 is SGHTA and CDR2 is FQGNSA.

This chain joins TRBV6-5 and TRBJ2-3, with TRBD2 matching over 8 bases. The CDR3 is 14 residues long. V gave up 10 bases and J gave up 4 bases; unmatched junction bases: 10. In germline, CDR1 is MNHEY, CDR2 SVGAGI. The CDR3 loop reads CATAPGGDSDTQYF. CDR3 sequence (DNA): TGTGCCACCGCCCCCGGGGGGGACTCAGATACGCAGTATTTT.

This sequence joins TRBV6-5 and TRBJ1-2; 7 nucleotides align to TRBD1. In germline, CDR1 is MNHEY, CDR2 SVGAGI. The CDR3 is 15 residues long. Trimming cost V 0 bases and J 7 bases; bases outside gene matches: 8. CDR3 bases: TGTGCCAGCAGTTACTCGATAGGGGGCGCGTCTGGCTACACCTTC. It specifies CASSYSIGGASGYTF.

This clonotype was seen ten or more times. V and J are TRBV27 and TRBJ2-7, with D possibly TRBD1 on 5 matching bases. This CDR3 is built from 14 residues. The V and J ends lost 6 bases and 3 bases respectively, with 15 bases between them. CDR1 MNHEY and CDR2 SMNVEV come from the germline V gene (reference sequence). The CDR3 region is CASRGPDPFYEQYF. The CDR3 nucleotides are TGTGCCAGCAGGGGGCCAGACCCATTCTACGAGCAGTACTTC.

The J gene is TRBJ2-7, the V gene TRBV5-1; TRBD1 is a possible D gene (5 bases). The germline V gene encodes CDR1 SGHRS and CDR2 YFSETQ. V lost 1 base and J lost 6, with 11 bases in between. There are 13 residues in the CDR3. The CDR3 sequence is CASSLTGLSEQYF. In DNA, the CDR3 is TGCGCCAGCAGCTTGACAGGCCTTAGCGAGCAGTACTTC.

This clonotype has a handful of counts. The chain has TRBV28 and TRBJ2-5; no firm D call. The germline CDR1 and CDR2 sequences are MDHEN and SYDVKM. The germline V and J ends were trimmed by 8 bases and 1 base, with 11 bases remaining between them. CDR3 length: 13 residues. CDR3 in DNA: TGTGCCAGCTTGGACCGGTTCCAAGAGACCCAGTACTTC. The encoded protein is CASLDRFQETQYF.

This clonotype has just one count. V is TRBV14 and J is TRBJ1-2; TRBD1 matches at 8 bases. With 5 bases clipped from V and 4 bases from J, the junction kept 6 bases outside the gene matches. CDR1 is SGHDN and CDR2 is FVKESK in the germline V gene. The CDR3 is made up of 14 amino acids. Written as DNA, the CDR3 is TGTGCCAGCAGCACCGACAGGGGCGTCTATGGCTACACCTTC. Its protein product is CASSTDRGVYGYTF.